A selection of T cell receptor beta chains follows, all from one sample in a study of graft-versus-host responses after intestinal transplantation. Their target antigens are unknown. Some clones are missing from TCRdb's copy, which holds only in-frame ones; the method was immunoSEQ multiplex PCR. The data contain 90,000 to 150,000 clones, over 85% of them singletons. Sequenced material: unstimulated CD4+ T cells sorted from spleen or lymph node cells, taken before intestinal transplant. The receptor set was obtained from a human donor who received an intestinal transplant. Both conserved end residues are part of each CDR3. D genes are given only for firm matches.

V,J,D,CDR3
TRBV19,TRBJ2-2,.,CASSRRRNTGELFF
TRBV5-1,TRBJ2-5,.,CASSLVGETQYF
TRBV5-1,TRBJ2-2,.,CASSLGAAGELFF
TRBV18,TRBJ1-5,.,CASSGSWGHSNQPQHF
TRBV28,TRBJ2-7,.,CASSSFPSYEQYF
TRBV4-1,TRBJ1-3,.,CASSQEVGNTIYF
TRBV5-4,TRBJ1-1,.,CASSLGGNTEAFF
TRBV7-3,TRBJ2-7,.,CASSLTPAGLSEQYF
TRBV5-6,TRBJ2-5,.,CASSATIGRETQYF
TRBV27,TRBJ1-2,TRBD1,CASSPRTGGFYGYTF
TRBV28,TRBJ2-7,TRBD2,CASSRPGTSGPYEQYF
TRBV7-9,TRBJ1-5,.,CASSPTGLAGDQPQHF
TRBV10-3,TRBJ2-7,.,CAISVGSDYEQYF
TRBV29-1,TRBJ1-1,.,CSVEIGEYTEAFF
TRBV30,TRBJ2-7,TRBD1,CAWAKGTGNPRGEQYF
TRBV11-2,TRBJ1-2,.,CASSLDHGGREGYTF
TRBV2,TRBJ2-5,.,CASRDPGEETQYF
TRBV27,TRBJ2-7,.,CASSNGPILSYEQYF
TRBV6-5,TRBJ2-7,TRBD2,CASSVKAGKLYF
TRBV19,TRBJ2-1,TRBD2,CASSRRTSRVNEQFF
TRBV19,TRBJ2-7,.,CASRGSNYEQYF
TRBV29-1,TRBJ1-4,.,CSGRDTKEKKLFF
TRBV6-5,TRBJ1-5,.,CATGRTQQPQHF
TRBV5-8,TRBJ2-5,TRBD1,CASSSGQGETQYF
TRBV5-1,TRBJ2-3,.,CASRGGGDTQYF
TRBV18,TRBJ2-3,TRBD2,CASSRELAGTDTQYF
TRBV30,TRBJ2-7,.,CAWSGSRASYEQYF
TRBV7-8,.,.,CASSPGSTLPYEQYF
TRBV28,TRBJ1-5,.,CASSFSGALGQPQHF
TRBV6-5,TRBJ1-5,TRBD1,CASSADRGGQPQHF
TRBV6-1,TRBJ2-7,TRBD2,CASLREGGKEQYF
TRBV6-5,TRBJ1-2,.,CASSLRSDGYTF
TRBV5-1,TRBJ2-2,TRBD2,CASSGFSGPGELFF
TRBV2,TRBJ2-1,.,CASSEGADSRFF
TRBV5-1,TRBJ1-5,TRBD1,CASVDREIYQPQHF
TRBV5-1,TRBJ2-4,TRBD1,CASSLAKDRWDIQYF
TRBV7-2,TRBJ2-7,.,CASSLEGREGYEQYF
TRBV11-1,TRBJ2-5,.,CASSSTASWYQETQYF
TRBV7-7,TRBJ2-1,.,CASSLGYFNNEQFF
TRBV7-6,TRBJ1-2,.,CASSSEVGTHYGYTF
TRBV7-2,TRBJ1-5,.,CASMQGRIQPQHF
TRBV9,TRBJ1-1,TRBD1,CASSVGFRGHGNTEAFF
TRBV2,TRBJ2-5,.,CASSEFGLGETQYF
TRBV6-5,TRBJ2-1,TRBD2,CASSYKSGTMGFF
TRBV5-1,TRBJ2-7,.,CASSPSDPGRPLYEQYF